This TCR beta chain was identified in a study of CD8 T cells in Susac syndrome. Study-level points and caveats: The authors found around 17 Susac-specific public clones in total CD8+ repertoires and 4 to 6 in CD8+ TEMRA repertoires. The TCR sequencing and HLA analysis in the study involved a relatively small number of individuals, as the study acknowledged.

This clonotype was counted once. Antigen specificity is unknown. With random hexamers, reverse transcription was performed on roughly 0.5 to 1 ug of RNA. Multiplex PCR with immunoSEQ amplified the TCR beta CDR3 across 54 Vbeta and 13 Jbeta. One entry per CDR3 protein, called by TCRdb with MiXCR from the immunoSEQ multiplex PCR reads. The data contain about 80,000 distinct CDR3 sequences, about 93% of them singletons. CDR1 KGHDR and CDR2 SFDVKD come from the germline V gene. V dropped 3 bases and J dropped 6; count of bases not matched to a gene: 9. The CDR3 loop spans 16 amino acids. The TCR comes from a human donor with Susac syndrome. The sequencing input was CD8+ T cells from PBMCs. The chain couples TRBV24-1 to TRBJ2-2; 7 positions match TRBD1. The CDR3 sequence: CATSDDTGERPGELFF. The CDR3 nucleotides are TGTGCCACCAGTGATGATACAGGGGAACGGCCCGGGGAGCTGTTTTTT.